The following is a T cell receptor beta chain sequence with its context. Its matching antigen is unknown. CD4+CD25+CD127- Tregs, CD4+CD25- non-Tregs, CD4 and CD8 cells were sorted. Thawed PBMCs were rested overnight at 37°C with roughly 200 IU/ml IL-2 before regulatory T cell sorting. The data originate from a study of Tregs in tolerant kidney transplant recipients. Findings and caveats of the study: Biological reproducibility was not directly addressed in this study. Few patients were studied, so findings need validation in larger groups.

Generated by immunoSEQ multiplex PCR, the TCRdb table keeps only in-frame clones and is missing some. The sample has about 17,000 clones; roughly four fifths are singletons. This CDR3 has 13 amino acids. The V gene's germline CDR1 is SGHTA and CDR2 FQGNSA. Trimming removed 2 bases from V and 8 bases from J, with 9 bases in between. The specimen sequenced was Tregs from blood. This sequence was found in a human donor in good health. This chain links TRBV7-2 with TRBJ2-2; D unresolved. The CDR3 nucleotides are TGTGCCAGCAGCTTACTTTGGTCAGGGGAGCTGTTTTTT. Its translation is CASSLLWSGELFF.